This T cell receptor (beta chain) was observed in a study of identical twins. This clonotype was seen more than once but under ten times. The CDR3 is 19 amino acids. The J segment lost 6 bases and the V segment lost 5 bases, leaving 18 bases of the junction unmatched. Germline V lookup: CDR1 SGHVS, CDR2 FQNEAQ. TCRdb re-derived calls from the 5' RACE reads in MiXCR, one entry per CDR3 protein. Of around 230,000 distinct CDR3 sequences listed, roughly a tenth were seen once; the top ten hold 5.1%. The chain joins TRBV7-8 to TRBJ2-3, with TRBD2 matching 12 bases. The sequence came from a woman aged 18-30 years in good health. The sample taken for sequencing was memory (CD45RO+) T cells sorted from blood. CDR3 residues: CASSRQASSGRADEDTQYF. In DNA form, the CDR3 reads TGTGCCAGCAGCAGACAGGCGTCTAGCGGGAGGGCCGATGAGGATACGCAGTATTTT.